These 22 T cell receptor beta chains came from one sample sequenced in a study of blood T cell repertoires in COVID-19. Measured with immunoSEQ multiplex PCR; TCRdb has only the in-frame clones, and not every one. The data hold 250,000 or so clones, with around nine tenths observed a single time. Sequencing was carried out using peripheral blood. These receptors were obtained from a man between 40 and 49 years old with active or convalescent COVID-19.

V gene TRBV6-5 combines with J gene TRBJ1-2, with 9 bases identical to TRBD1. The V and J ends lost 4 bases and 2 bases, in that order; junction bases with no gene match: 8. In germline, CDR1 is MNHEY, CDR2 SVGAGI. The CDR3 is 16 residues long. This CDR3 reads CASSFLPGQGNYGYTF. Written as DNA, the CDR3 is TGTGCCAGCAGTTTTCTCCCGGGACAGGGAAACTATGGCTACACCTTC.

This chain connects TRBV18 to TRBJ2-7, with 9 bases identical to TRBD2. CDR1 and CDR2 from the germline V gene are KGHSH and LQKENI. V lost 2 bases to trimming and J lost 5 bases; unmatched junction nucleotides: 7. The CDR3 covers 15 residues. The CDR3, as DNA: TGTGCCAGCTCACCAGGAGCGGGAGGCAGCAACGAGCAGTACTTC. This gives the protein CASSPGAGGSNEQYF.

V and J are TRBV5-6 and TRBJ2-2, with a weak D call TRBD1 (5 bases). Looked up from germline, CDR1 is SGHDT and CDR2 is YYEEEE. The CDR3 contains 13 residues. V gave up 5 bases and J gave up 9 bases, with 14 bases separating them. In DNA, the CDR3 is TGTGCCAGCAGTCCAGGACACAATCGGGAGCTGTTTTTT. Protein product: CASSPGHNRELFF.

This chain uses TRBV20-1 with TRBJ1-1, with D unresolved. This CDR3 is built from 10 residues. Trimming cost V 1 base and J 7 bases, with 4 bases left between them. The V gene's germline CDR1 is DFQATT and CDR2 SNEGSKA (reference sequence). The CDR3 protein is CSARVIEAFF. CDR3 DNA: TGCAGTGCTAGAGTTATTGAAGCTTTCTTT.

The V gene is TRBV6-1, the J gene TRBJ2-4; 8 bases agree with TRBD2. The CDR3 totals 14 residues. Looked up from germline, CDR1 is MNHNS and CDR2 is SASEGT. V trimming: 0 bases; J trimming: 8 bases; junction bases outside the gene matches: 3. CDR3: CASSEALGGDIQYF. The CDR3, as DNA: TGTGCCAGCAGTGAAGCGCTCGGGGGGGACATTCAGTACTTC.

The V and J genes are TRBV9 and TRBJ1-1; 7 bases agree with TRBD1. Germline CDR1 is SGDLS and CDR2 is YYNGEE. This CDR3 comprises 14 residues. The junction had 2 bases not matched to a gene; V was cut back by 3 bases and J by 0 bases. The CDR3 DNA sequence: TGTGCCAGCAGCGGAGGGGGCCTGAACACTGAAGCTTTCTTT. Its translation: CASSGGGLNTEAFF.

The chain uses TRBV27 and TRBJ2-3; no definite D call. Deletions cut 8 bases from V and 4 bases from J, with 10 bases between. The CDR3 covers 12 residues. CDR1 and CDR2 from the germline V gene are MNHEY and SMNVEV (reference sequence). The CDR3 here is CASSTPPDTQYF. Here the CDR3 DNA reads TGTGCCAGCTCTACCCCCCCAGATACGCAGTATTTT.

This chain connects TRBV29-1 to TRBJ2-3, with a possible D match to TRBD2 (7 bases). The germline V gene encodes CDR1 SQVTM and CDR2 ANQGSEA. The V end lost 3 bases, the J end lost 2 bases, and 18 bases lay between the germline ends. This CDR3 is built from 16 residues. CDR3 nucleotide sequence: TGCAGCGTTGATACGGCCGAGGGGGACTACACAGATACGCAGTATTTT. It codes for CSVDTAEGDYTDTQYF.

This chain joins TRBV29-1 and TRBJ2-7, with D perhaps matching TRBD1 (6 bases). The CDR3 covers 14 residues. V gave up 1 base and J gave up 4 bases, with 14 bases separating them. Germline V gives CDR1 SQVTM, CDR2 ANQGSEA. CDR3 in DNA: TGCAGCGTTGAAGGGACAGCACAAGGATACGAGCAGTACTTC. It translates to CSVEGTAQGYEQYF.

The chain has TRBV5-1 and TRBJ1-6, with 9 bases fitting TRBD1. There are 17 residues in the CDR3. V lost 4 bases to trimming and J lost 10 bases; unmatched junction nucleotides: 15. Germline loops: CDR1 SGHRS, CDR2 YFSETQ. DNA of the CDR3: TGCGCCAGCAGCCCCCAGATACAGGGGGCATTGCGATCACCCCTCCACTTT. It translates to CASSPQIQGALRSPLHF.

The rearrangement joins TRBV20-1 to TRBJ1-6; D gene ambiguous. This CDR3 is 13 amino acids long. The V end lost 5 bases, the J end lost 4 bases, and 9 bases lay between the germline ends. Germline V gene data show CDR1 as DFQATT and CDR2 as SNEGSKA (reference sequence). The CDR3 sequence: CSARVNYNSPLHF. The CDR3 nucleotides are TGCAGTGCTCGTGTTAATTATAATTCACCCCTCCACTTT.

V and J are TRBV4-1 and TRBJ2-2; 9 nucleotides match TRBD2. The germline V gene encodes CDR1 MGHRA and CDR2 YSYEKL. CDR3 length: 16 amino acids. The V segment lost 1 base and the J segment 5 bases; nucleotides outside the gene matches: 5. CDR3 protein: CASSQVGGRDTGELFF. CDR3 coding DNA: TGCGCCAGCAGCCAAGTTGGCGGGAGGGATACCGGGGAGCTGTTTTTT.

The V gene is TRBV5-4, the J gene TRBJ2-2, with 7 bases fitting TRBD2. Trimming took 4 bases from V and 4 from J; bases not matched to a gene: 7. The CDR3 loop spans 15 amino acids. Germline V gives CDR1 SGHNT, CDR2 YYREEE (reference sequence). The CDR3 DNA sequence: TGTGCCAGCAGCAAAGCGGGACCCAGCACCGGGGAGCTGTTTTTT. Its protein is CASSKAGPSTGELFF.

V is TRBV9 and J is TRBJ1-1; 7 bases align to TRBD1. Germline V gene lookup returns CDR1 SGDLS and CDR2 YYNGEE. The V gene end was trimmed by 4 bases and the J gene end by 5 bases; junction bases not matched to a gene: 14. This CDR3 is 16 amino acids long. The CDR3 nucleotides read TGTGCCAGCAGCCCCTTAGACAGGGACGTGTTGACTGAAGCTTTCTTT. It translates to CASSPLDRDVLTEAFF. The variable domain in full, completed from reference TRBV9 and TRBJ1-1, reads DSGVTQTPKHLITATGQRVTLRCSPRSGDLSVYWYQQSLDQGLQFLIQYYNGEERAKGNILERFSAQQFPDLHSELNLSSLELGDSALYFCASSPLDRDVLTEAFFGQGTRLTVV.

V gene TRBV7-2 combines with J gene TRBJ1-1, with D hard to call. The germline V gene encodes CDR1 SGHTA and CDR2 FQGNSA. This CDR3 contains 14 residues. The V end was cut by 1 base, the J end by 1 base, with 7 bases between. CDR3 region: CASSLEESNTEAFF. The CDR3 DNA reads as TGTGCCAGCAGCTTAGAGGAGTCGAACACTGAAGCTTTCTTT.

The V and J genes are TRBV20-1 and TRBJ2-3; D is perhaps TRBD2 (5 bases). Trimming left V 3 bases short and J 5 bases short, with 12 bases between. The CDR3 totals 13 residues. Germline CDR1 DFQATT, CDR2 SNEGSKA (reference sequence). The CDR3 loop reads CSASWEREDTQYF. The CDR3 bases are TGCAGTGCTAGTTGGGAACGGGAAGATACGCAGTATTTT.

The chain couples TRBV2 to TRBJ1-2, with 9 bases aligning to TRBD1. With V trimmed by 6 bases and J by 6 bases, 5 bases remained unmatched. Germline V gene sequence: CDR1 SNHLY, CDR2 FYNNEI. The CDR3 is made up of 13 amino acids. The CDR3 protein is CASSGTGQNGYTF. CDR3 sequence (DNA): TGTGCCAGCAGCGGGACAGGGCAAAATGGCTACACCTTC.

This chain uses TRBV28 with TRBJ1-5; no clear D. V was shortened by 11 bases and J by 4 bases, with 12 bases between the two germline ends. Germline V gene data show CDR1 as MDHEN and CDR2 as SYDVKM. The CDR3 is 12 amino acids. The CDR3 DNA is TGTGCCCTTCAATCAGGAAATCAGCCCCAGCATTTT. This codes for CALQSGNQPQHF.

For this clone: The junction differs from germline at one of its ends, possibly a read error. The chain has TRBV5-4 and TRBJ1-1, with a weak D call TRBD1 (5 bases). CDR1 is SGHNT, CDR2 YYREEE, per germline (reference sequence). The CDR3 has 16 amino acids. This CDR3 reads CASSLVKGKVNTEAFF. CDR3 in DNA: TGTGCCAGCAGCTTGGTTAAGGGGAAGGTGAACACTGAAGCTTTTTTT. Supplemented by reference TRBV5-4 and TRBJ1-1, the full variable domain reads ETGVTQSPTHLIKTRGQQVTLRCSSQSGHNTVSWYQQALGQGPQFIFQYYREEENGRGNFPPRFSGLQFPNYSSELNVNALELDDSALYLCASSLVKGKVNTEAFFGQGTRLTVV.

The CDR3 region is CASSRQQAEAFF. CDR3 coding DNA: TGTGCCAGCAGCCGACAGCAGGCTGAAGCTTTCTTT. V gene TRBV7-9 combines with J gene TRBJ1-1; D is possibly TRBD1 (5 bases). The CDR3 extends over 12 amino acids. Trimming removed 5 bases at V and 6 bases at J, with 10 bases between. Germline loops: CDR1 SEHNR, CDR2 FQNEAQ (reference sequence).

The chain is built from TRBV3-1 (or the pseudogene TRBV3-2) and TRBJ2-7; 9 bases map to TRBD2. CDR1 and CDR2 (germline): LGHDT, YNNKEL (reference sequence). CDR3 length equals 15 residues. Germline trimming cut 5 bases from V and 4 bases from J; bases unmatched to any gene: 9. The CDR3 DNA sequence: TGTGCCAGCAGCTCTACCGGGACTAGCAGATACGAGCAGTACTTC. This encodes CASSSTGTSRYEQYF.

This clone was seen more than once but under ten times. V and J are TRBV14 and TRBJ1-2, with 7 bases identical to TRBD1. V lost 6 bases and J lost 2; bases outside the gene matches: 12. The CDR3 loop spans 16 amino acids. In germline, CDR1 is SGHDN, CDR2 FVKESK. CDR3 amino acids: CASSRSAGTENYGYTF. DNA of the CDR3: TGTGCCAGCAGTAGATCGGCCGGGACAGAGAACTATGGCTACACCTTC.